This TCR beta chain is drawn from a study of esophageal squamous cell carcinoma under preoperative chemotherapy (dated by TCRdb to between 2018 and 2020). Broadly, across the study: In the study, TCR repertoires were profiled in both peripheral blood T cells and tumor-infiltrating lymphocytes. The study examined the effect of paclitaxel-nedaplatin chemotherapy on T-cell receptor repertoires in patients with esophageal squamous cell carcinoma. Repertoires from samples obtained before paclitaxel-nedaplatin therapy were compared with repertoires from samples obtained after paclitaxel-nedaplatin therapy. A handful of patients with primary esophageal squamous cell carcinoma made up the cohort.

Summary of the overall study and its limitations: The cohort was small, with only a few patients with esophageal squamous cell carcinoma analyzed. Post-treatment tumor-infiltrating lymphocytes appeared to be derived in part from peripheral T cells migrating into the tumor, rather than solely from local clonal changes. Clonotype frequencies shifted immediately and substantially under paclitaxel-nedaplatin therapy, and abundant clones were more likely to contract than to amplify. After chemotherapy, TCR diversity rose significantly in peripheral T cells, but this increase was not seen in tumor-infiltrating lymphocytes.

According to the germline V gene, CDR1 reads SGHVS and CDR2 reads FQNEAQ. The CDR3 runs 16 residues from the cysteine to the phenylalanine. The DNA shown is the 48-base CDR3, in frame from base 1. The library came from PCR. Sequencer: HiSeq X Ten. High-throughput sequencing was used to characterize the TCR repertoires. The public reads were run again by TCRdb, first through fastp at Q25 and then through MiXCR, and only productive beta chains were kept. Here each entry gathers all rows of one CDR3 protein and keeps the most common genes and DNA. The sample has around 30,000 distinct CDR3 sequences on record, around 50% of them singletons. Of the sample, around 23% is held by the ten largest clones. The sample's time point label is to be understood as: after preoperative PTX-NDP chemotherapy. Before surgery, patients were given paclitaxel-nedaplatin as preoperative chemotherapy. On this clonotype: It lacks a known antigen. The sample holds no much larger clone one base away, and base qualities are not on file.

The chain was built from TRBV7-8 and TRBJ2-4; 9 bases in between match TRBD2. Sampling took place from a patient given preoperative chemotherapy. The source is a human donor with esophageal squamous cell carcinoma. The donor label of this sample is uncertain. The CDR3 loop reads CLSSNLAGGAGNTQYF. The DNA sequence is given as TGTCTCAGCAGCAACCTGGCGGGGGGGGCCGGAAATACGCAGTACTTC.